This T cell receptor beta chain came from a study of blood T cell repertoires in COVID-19. Study background: The study drew acute and convalescent COVID-19 samples from the United States, Italy and Spain. The cDNA or gDNA used as material had been derived from T cells, B-cell-depleted T cells, or PBMCs.

Original data processing: Nucleated cell counts were estimated from reference gene primer amplification. Data came from immunoSEQ multiplex PCR; TCRdb stores just in-frame clones and leaves some out. That table supplies the V and J calls and clone size; D and trimming were determined from the DNA. The sample yields 150,000 to 190,000 clones, approximately 86% seen once. What was sequenced was peripheral blood. The source is a woman in her 70s with acute or convalescent COVID-19.

This chain's CDR3 is CASSLAVGVTYEQYF. CDR3 DNA sequence: TGTGCCAGCAGCTTAGCGGTCGGGGTTACCTACGAGCAGTACTTC. The V gene is TRBV7-8, the J gene TRBJ2-7, with a tentative D call TRBD2 (5 bases). Germline CDR1 and CDR2: SGHVS and FQNEAQ. CDR3 size: 15 residues. V lost 0 bases, J lost 2 bases, and 11 bases lay in between.